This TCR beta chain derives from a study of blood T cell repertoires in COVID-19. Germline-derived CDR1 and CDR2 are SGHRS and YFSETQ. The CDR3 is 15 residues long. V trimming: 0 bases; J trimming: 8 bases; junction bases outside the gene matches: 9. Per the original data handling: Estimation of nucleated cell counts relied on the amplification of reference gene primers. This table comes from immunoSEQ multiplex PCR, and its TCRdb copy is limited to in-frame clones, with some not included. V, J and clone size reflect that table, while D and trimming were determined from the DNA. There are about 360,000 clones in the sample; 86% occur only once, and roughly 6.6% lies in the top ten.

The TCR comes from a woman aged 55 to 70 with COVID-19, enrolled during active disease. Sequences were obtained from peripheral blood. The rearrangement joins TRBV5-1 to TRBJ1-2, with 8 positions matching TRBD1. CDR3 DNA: TGCGCCAGCAGCTTGGCCGCCGCAGGGGGCCGAGGCTACACCTTC. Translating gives CASSLAAAGGRGYTF.